The source of this TCR beta chain is a study of OX40 agonist ivuxolimab in advanced cancers. General study findings and limits: Individuals who were partial responders at 0.1-3.0 mg/kg had clonal expansion that ranked among the lowest.

Concerning this clone itself: Its antigen is unidentified.

Repertoires were generated with immunoSEQ multiplex PCR, while TCRdb's copy carries only in-frame clones and drops some. The table lists 77,000 or so clones, about 85% of them singletons. The clonotype originates from an adult with an advanced solid tumor such as melanoma, head and neck, liver or kidney cancer. The sequencing used CD4+ or CD8+ T cells sorted from blood, collected in a trial of the OX40 agonist ivuxolimab.

CDR3 bases: TGTGCCAGCAGCGTTTATCGGGGGGGCCGTATAGATACGCAGTATTTT. Translating it yields CASSVYRGGRIDTQYF. The genes are TRBV9 and TRBJ2-3; 8 bases are shared with TRBD2. The CDR3 runs 16 residues. V was clipped by 2 bases and J by 5 bases; unmatched bases: 10. Germline values: CDR1 SGDLS, CDR2 YYNGEE.